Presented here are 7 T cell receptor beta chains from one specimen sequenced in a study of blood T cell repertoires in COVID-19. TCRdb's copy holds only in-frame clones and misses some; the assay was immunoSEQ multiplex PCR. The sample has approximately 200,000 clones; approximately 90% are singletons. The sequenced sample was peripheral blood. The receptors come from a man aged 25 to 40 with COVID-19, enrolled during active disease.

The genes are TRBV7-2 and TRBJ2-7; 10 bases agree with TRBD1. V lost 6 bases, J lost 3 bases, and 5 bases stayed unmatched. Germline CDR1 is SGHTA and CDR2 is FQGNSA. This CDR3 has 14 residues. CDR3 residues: CASSLGQGGYEQYF. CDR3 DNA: TGTGCCAGCAGTCTAGGACAGGGGGGCTACGAGCAGTACTTC. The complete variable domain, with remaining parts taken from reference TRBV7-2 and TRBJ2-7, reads GAGVSQSPSNKVTEKGKDVELRCDPISGHTALYWYRQSLGQGLEFLIYFQGNSAPDKSGLPSDRFSAERTGGSVSTLTIQRTQQEDSAVYLCASSLGQGGYEQYFGPGTRLTVT.

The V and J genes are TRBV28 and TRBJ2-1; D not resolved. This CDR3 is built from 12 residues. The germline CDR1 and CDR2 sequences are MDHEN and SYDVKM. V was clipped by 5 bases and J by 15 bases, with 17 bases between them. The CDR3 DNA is TGTGCCAGCAGTCCCCTGGTAGCTGCGGCGTTCTTC. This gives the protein CASSPLVAAAFF.

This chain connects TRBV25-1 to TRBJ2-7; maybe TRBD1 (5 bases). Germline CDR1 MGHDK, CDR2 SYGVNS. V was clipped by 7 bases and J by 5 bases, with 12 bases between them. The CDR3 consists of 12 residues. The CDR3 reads CASTPAGNEQYF. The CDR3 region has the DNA TGTGCCAGCACTCCGGCAGGGAACGAGCAGTACTTC.

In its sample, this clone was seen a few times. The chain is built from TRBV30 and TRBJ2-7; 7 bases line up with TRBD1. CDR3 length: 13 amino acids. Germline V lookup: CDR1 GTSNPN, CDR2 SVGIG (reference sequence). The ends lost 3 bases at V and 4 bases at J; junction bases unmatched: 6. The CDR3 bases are TGTGCCTGGAGCCCCGACAGGGAATACGAGCAGTACTTC. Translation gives CAWSPDREYEQYF.

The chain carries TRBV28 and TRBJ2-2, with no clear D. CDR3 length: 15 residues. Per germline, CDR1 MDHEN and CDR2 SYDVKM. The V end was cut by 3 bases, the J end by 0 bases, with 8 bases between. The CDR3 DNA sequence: TGTGCCAGCAGTTTTTTACAGACGAACACCGGGGAGCTGTTTTTT. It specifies CASSFLQTNTGELFF.

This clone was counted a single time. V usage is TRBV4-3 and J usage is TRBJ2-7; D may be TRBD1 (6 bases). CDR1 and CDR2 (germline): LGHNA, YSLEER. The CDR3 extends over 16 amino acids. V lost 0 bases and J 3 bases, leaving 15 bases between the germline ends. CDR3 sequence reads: CASSQDRTQGNYEQYF. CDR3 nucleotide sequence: TGCGCCAGCAGCCAAGATCGAACGCAGGGGAACTACGAGCAGTACTTC.

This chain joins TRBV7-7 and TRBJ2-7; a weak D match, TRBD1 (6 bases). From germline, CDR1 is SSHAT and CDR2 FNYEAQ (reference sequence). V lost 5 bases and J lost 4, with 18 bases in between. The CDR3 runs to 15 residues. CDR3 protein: CASSPSTGSTYEQYF. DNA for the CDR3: TGTGCCAGCAGCCCGTCGACAGGTTCTACTTACGAGCAGTACTTC.